This TCR beta chain was identified during a study of regulatory T cells in long-lasting Graves disease. This clonotype was seen ten or more times. What it binds is unknown. Specified time point: newly diagnosed GD, antithyroid drugs for less than 3 months. The authors made the TCR library using RNA they extracted from PBMCs. HTBI primers from iRepertoire and Arm-PCR of CDR3 regions yielded the TCR beta libraries. TCRdb itself ran the multiplex PCR reads through MiXCR, one entry per CDR3 protein. The sample shows fewer than 650,000 distinct CDR3 sequences, 16% of them seen only once. The CDR3 covers 16 residues. Looked up from germline, CDR1 is SGHAT and CDR2 is FQNNGV. Trimming cost V 2 bases and J 4 bases; bases outside gene matches: 5. Broader study findings: Gene preferences differed: TRBV28, TRBJ1-2, TRBJ2-5 in persistent cases.

These sequences were also reported in another study, on T cells in Graves' hyperthyroidism and ophthalmopathy. That work adds: Most clonotypes expanded in thyroid above 0.001 were likewise present in blood.

The clonotype was recovered from a man younger than 30 with Graves disease. The V and J genes are TRBV11-2 and TRBJ2-5; TRBD2 agrees at 12 bases. The source was peripheral blood mononuclear cells (PBMCs), collected at new diagnosis, from a patient treated with antithyroid drugs. CDR3 sequence (DNA): TGTGCCAGCAGCTTAAGACTAGCGGGAGTCTTAGAGACCCAGTACTTC. It specifies CASSLRLAGVLETQYF.